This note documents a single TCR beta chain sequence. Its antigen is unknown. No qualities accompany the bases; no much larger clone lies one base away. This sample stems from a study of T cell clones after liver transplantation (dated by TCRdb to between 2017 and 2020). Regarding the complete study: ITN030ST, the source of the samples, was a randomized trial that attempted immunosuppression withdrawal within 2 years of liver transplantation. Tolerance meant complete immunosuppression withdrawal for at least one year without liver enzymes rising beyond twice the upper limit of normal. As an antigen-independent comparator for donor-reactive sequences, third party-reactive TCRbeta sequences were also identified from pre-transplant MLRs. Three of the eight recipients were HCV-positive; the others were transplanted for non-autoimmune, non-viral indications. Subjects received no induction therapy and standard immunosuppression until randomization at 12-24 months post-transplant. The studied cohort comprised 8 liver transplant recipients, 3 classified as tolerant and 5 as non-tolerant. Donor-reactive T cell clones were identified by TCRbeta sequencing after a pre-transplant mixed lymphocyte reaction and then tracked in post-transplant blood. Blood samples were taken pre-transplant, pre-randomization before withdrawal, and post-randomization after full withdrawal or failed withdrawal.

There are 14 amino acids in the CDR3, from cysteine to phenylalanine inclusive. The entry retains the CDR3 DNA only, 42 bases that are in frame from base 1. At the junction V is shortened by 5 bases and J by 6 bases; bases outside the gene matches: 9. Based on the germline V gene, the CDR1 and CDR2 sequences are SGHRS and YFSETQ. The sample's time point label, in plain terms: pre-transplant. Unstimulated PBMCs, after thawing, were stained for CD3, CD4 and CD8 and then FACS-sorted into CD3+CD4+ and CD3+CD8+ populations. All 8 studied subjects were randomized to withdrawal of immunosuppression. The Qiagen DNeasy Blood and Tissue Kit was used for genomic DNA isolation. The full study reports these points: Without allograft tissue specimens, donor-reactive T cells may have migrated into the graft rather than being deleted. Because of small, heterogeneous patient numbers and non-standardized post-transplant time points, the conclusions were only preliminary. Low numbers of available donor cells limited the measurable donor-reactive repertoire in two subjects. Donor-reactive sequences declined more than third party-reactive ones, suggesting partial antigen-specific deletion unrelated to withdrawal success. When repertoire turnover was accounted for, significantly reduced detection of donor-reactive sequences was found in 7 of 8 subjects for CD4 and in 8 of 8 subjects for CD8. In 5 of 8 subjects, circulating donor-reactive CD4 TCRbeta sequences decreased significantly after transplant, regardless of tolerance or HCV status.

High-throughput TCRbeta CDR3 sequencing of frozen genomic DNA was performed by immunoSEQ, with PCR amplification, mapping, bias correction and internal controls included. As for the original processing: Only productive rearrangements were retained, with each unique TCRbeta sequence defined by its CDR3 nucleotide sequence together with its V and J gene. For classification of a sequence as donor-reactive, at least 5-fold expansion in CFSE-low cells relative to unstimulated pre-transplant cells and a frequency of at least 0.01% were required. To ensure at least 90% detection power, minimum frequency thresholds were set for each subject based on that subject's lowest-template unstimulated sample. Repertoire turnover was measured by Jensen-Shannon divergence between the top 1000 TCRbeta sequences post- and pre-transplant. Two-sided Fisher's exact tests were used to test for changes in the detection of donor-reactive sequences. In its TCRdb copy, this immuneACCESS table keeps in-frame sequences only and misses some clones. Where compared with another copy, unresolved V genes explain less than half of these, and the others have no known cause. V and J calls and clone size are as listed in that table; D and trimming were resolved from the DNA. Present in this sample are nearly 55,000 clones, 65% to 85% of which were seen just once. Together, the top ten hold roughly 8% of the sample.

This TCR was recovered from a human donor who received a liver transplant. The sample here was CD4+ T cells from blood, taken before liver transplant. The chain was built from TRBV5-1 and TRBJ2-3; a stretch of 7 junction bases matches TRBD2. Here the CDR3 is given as CASRDGLEGDTQYF. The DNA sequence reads TGCGCCAGCAGGGATGGACTAGAGGGGGATACGCAGTATTTT.